This entry features one T cell receptor (beta chain) sequence. The antigen is not known. Profiling relied on immunoSEQ multiplex PCR, and the TCRdb table lists in-frame clones only, not all of them. Of 12,000 or so clones listed, around nine tenths were seen once; the top ten hold approximately 3.8%. A marrow graft followed busulfan-fludarabine conditioning, with cyclophosphamide on days +3 and +4. These data belong to a study of T cells after posttransplantation cyclophosphamide. Whole-study results and caveats: Recipient CMV seropositivity and CMV reactivation strongly tracked TRB clonality.

CDR1 KGHSH and CDR2 LQKENI come from the germline V gene. V shed 3 bases and J shed 11 bases, with 19 bases lying between them. This CDR3 is 14 amino acids long. The TCR sequence derives from a female patient in her 30s who received an allogeneic stem cell transplant from an unrelated donor, was CMV-positive, and had no GVHD. Some T cells may trace back to the graft donor. The chain links TRBV18 to TRBJ1-1; D call uncertain. Source: PBMCs, taken after allogeneic stem cell transplant with posttransplant cyclophosphamide. CDR3 protein: CASSPTIPHRMAFF. DNA for the CDR3: TGTGCCAGCTCACCTACTATCCCTCACCGTATGGCTTTCTTT.